The rows below give T cell receptor beta chains drawn from one sample of a study of T cell responses to AZD1222 COVID-19 vaccine. The data were produced by immunoSEQ multiplex PCR, yet TCRdb's version contains in-frame clones alone and is incomplete. The sample carries more than 85,000 clones, roughly nine tenths recorded once. The sequenced sample was peripheral blood, obtained on day 0 of AZD1222 vaccination. The receptors were gathered from an adult in good health. Each CDR3 is given with its conserved first and last residue. A D gene is named only where the DNA matches it firmly. A clone size is listed for some rows: how often the clone was seen (once, few, many), or a class if it is expanded.

J	size	D	V	DNA	CDR3
TRBJ2-5	-	-	TRBV3-1/TRBV3-2	TGTGCCAGCAGCCAAGCACAGGGCCAAGAGACCCAGTACTTC	CASSQAQGQETQYF
TRBJ1-1	-	-	TRBV7-9	TGTGCCAGCAGCTTGGGGGTCGGGGTAGCTTTCTTT	CASSLGVGVAFF
TRBJ1-3	-	-	TRBV9	TGTGCCAGCAGCGCGCGGACGGCCGAGACCATATATTTT	CASSARTAETIYF
TRBJ1-1	-	TRBD1	TRBV10-3	TGTGCCATCAGTCACGGGACAGTGAACACTGAAGCTTTCTTT	CAISHGTVNTEAFF
TRBJ2-1	-	-	TRBV11-2	TGTGCCAGCAGCTTAGTCCAGGGCCATGAGCAGTTCTTC	CASSLVQGHEQFF
TRBJ1-2	-	-	TRBV10-3	TGTGCCATCAGTGAGAGGAACAGCAGTAGCAACTATGGCTACACCTTC	CAISERNSSSNYGYTF
TRBJ2-7	once	-	TRBV9	TGTGCCAGCAGCGTAGAGGTGGGATCCTACGAGCAGTACTTC	CASSVEVGSYEQYF
TRBJ2-3	-	TRBD1	TRBV28	TGTGCCAGCTGCCGGGACAGGGGTTTCTCAGATACGCAGTATTTT	CASCRDRGFSDTQYF
TRBJ1-1	few	TRBD1	TRBV19	TGTGCCAGTCGTCCCGGGACAGGGGGTTGGACTGAAGCTTTCTTT	CASRPGTGGWTEAFF
TRBJ1-5	-	-	TRBV28	TGTGCCAGCAGGGACAGACCTAGCAATCAGCCCCAGCATTTT	CASRDRPSNQPQHF
TRBJ1-6	-	-	TRBV2	TGTGCCAGCAGTGAAGTTGCGAGTAGCTCCTATAATTCACCCCTCCACTTT	CASSEVASSSYNSPLHF
TRBJ2-7	-	-	TRBV5-1	TGCGCCAGCAGCTTTGCGGGGAGCTCCTACGAGCAGTACTTC	CASSFAGSSYEQYF
TRBJ1-1	-	-	TRBV9	TGTGCCAGCAGCAAACAGGGAACGAACACTGAAGCTTTCTTT	CASSKQGTNTEAFF
TRBJ2-1	once	-	TRBV10-2	TGCGCCAGCACCCGAGGGACATCTCTTTCCTACAATGAGCAGTTCTTC	CASTRGTSLSYNEQFF
TRBJ2-3	-	TRBD1	TRBV7-3	TGTGCCAGCAGTTTTGGCAGGGGGCCAGAAGATACGCAGTATTTT	CASSFGRGPEDTQYF
TRBJ1-1	-	TRBD1	TRBV19	TGTGCCAGTAGTATAAACACGCACAGGGGCACTGAAGCTTTCTTT	CASSINTHRGTEAFF
TRBJ2-7	-	TRBD1	TRBV7-2	TGTGCCAGCAGTCCAGGGACAGGGAAAAGAAACCTCTACGAGCAGTACTTC	CASSPGTGKRNLYEQYF
TRBJ2-1	-	-	TRBV4-2	TGTGCCAGCAGCCAAGATGTAGGCCCCTATGAGCAGTTCTTC	CASSQDVGPYEQFF
TRBJ2-2	-	-	TRBV7-3	TGTGCCAGCAGCCTATATCGGGGAGGCACCGGGGAGCTGTTTTTT	CASSLYRGGTGELFF
TRBJ1-3	-	-	TRBV7-2	TGTGCCAGCAGCTTAGAGGCGGGGGTAGGGAACACCATATATTTT	CASSLEAGVGNTIYF
TRBJ1-2	-	TRBD1	TRBV7-2	TGTGCCCACTCAACAGGGGATGGGGGCTACACCTTC	CAHSTGDGGYTF
TRBJ1-6	-	-	TRBV9	TGTGCCAGCAGCGTAGGGCCAGGAGGTAATTCACCCCTCCACTTT	CASSVGPGGNSPLHF
TRBJ2-7	-	-	TRBV9	TGTGCCAGCAGCGTAGCGGGCGGTACCTACGAGCAGTACTTC	CASSVAGGTYEQYF
TRBJ2-7	-	-	TRBV27	TGTGCCAGCAGACCCACCCTGGCCGGGGACGAGCAGTACTTC	CASRPTLAGDEQYF
TRBJ1-6	many	TRBD1	TRBV5-4	TGTGCCAGCAGCTTGGCCCCGGGACAGGGGTCTTCACCCCTCCACTTT	CASSLAPGQGSSPLHF
TRBJ2-2	many	-	TRBV11-3	TGTGCCAGCAGCCCCTTCAGGGGGGCCAACACCGGGGAGCTGTTTTTT	CASSPFRGANTGELFF
TRBJ2-3	-	TRBD1	TRBV7-2	TGTGCCAGCAGCGCCGGGACAGCCTCAGATACGCAGTATTTT	CASSAGTASDTQYF
TRBJ1-2	-	-	TRBV6-5	TGTGCCAGCAGTTACTCGAGCAGGGGCTATGGCTACACCTTC	CASSYSSRGYGYTF
TRBJ2-4	once	TRBD2	TRBV5-1	TGCGCCAGCAGCACCGGGACTAGCGGGAGGGGAGGCATTCAGTACTTC	CASSTGTSGRGGIQYF
TRBJ1-5	once	TRBD1	TRBV6-5	TGTGCCAGCAGTAGACAGGGGGCCCTTTTACAGCCCCAGCATTTT	CASSRQGALLQPQHF
TRBJ2-1	-	TRBD1	TRBV28	TGTGCCAGCAGTTCTCAACAGGGGTATGAGCAGTTCTTC	CASSSQQGYEQFF
TRBJ2-1	-	TRBD2	TRBV6-2/TRBV6-3	TGTGCCAGCAGTCTCACTAGCGGGAGACCCAATGAGCAGTTCTTC	CASSLTSGRPNEQFF
TRBJ1-2	-	-	TRBV12-3/TRBV12-4	TGTGCCAGCAGTTTAGCGGCACGGAGTGGCGGCACCTTC	CASSLAARSGGTF
TRBJ2-7	once	TRBD1	TRBV29-1	TGCAGCGGTGGGACAGGGCTCTACGAGCAGTACTTC	CSGGTGLYEQYF
TRBJ1-1	-	-	TRBV2	TGTGCCAGCAGTGACAGTTGGAACACTGAAGCTTTCTTT	CASSDSWNTEAFF
TRBJ2-3	-	TRBD2	TRBV27	TGTGCCAGCAGTTTTTTTGGAGTAGCGGGGTTCACAGATACGCAGTATTTT	CASSFFGVAGFTDTQYF
TRBJ1-3	-	-	TRBV28	TGTGCCAGCAGTTCCAGGAACTCTGGAAACACCATATATTTT	CASSSRNSGNTIYF
TRBJ1-4	-	-	TRBV23-1	TGCGCCAGCAGTCAAGGGGTTGCAACTAATGAAAAACTGTTTTTT	CASSQGVATNEKLFF
TRBJ2-4	-	-	TRBV5-6	TGTGCCAGCAGCCCCGGACAGATCCTAGCCAAAAACATTCAGTACTTC	CASSPGQILAKNIQYF
TRBJ2-1	-	-	TRBV2	TGTGCCAGCAGTCCCCAGGTCCGCTCCGGGCAGTTCTTC	CASSPQVRSGQFF
TRBJ1-5	-	-	TRBV15	TGTGCCACCAGTCAGGATAATAGCAATCAGCCCCAGCATTTT	CATSQDNSNQPQHF
TRBJ2-1	-	-	TRBV11-2	TGTGCCAGCAGCGCAGGCTCCTACAATGAGCAGTTCTTC	CASSAGSYNEQFF
TRBJ2-2	-	TRBD2	TRBV30	TGTGCCTGGATACGCGGGGGGGCGGACACCGGGGAGCTGTTTTTT	CAWIRGGADTGELFF
TRBJ1-1	-	-	TRBV5-1	TGCGCCAGCAGCTTTAGGCGGGAAACTGAAGCTTTCTTT	CASSFRRETEAFF